Shown below are 19 T cell receptor beta chains from a single sample sequenced in a study of CD8 T cells in Susac syndrome. Random hexamers were used to reverse transcribe the RNA input (0.5 to 1 ug). MiXCR, applied by TCRdb to the immunoSEQ multiplex PCR reads, yields one record per CDR3 protein. The sample has about 180,000 distinct CDR3 sequences, 94% seen once. Material: CD4+ T cells from PBMCs. Source of these receptors: a human donor with Susac syndrome.

The chain joins TRBV18 to TRBJ1-2; no clear D. V lost 3 bases and J 8 bases, leaving 7 bases between the germline ends. Germline V gene data show CDR1 as KGHSH and CDR2 as LQKENI. The CDR3 has 11 amino acids. CDR3: CASSPREGYTF. As DNA, the CDR3 is TGTGCCAGCTCACCTCGGGAGGGCTACACCTTC.

The gene calls are TRBV21-1 and TRBJ2-7. TRBV21-1 is an annotated pseudogene. This CDR3 is 13 amino acids long. CDR3 protein: CASSKVGIYEQYF. The CDR3 bases are TGTGCCAGCAGCAAAGTTGGAATTTACGAGCAGTACTTC.

The J gene is TRBJ1-1, the V gene TRBV6-5, with D maybe TRBD1 (6 bases). Germline V gene data show CDR1 as MNHEY and CDR2 as SVGAGI. There are 14 residues in the CDR3. With 6 bases removed from V and 1 base from J, the gap between germline ends came to 12 bases. The DNA of the CDR3 is TGTGCCAGCAGGCGACAGGCCTCGAACACTGAAGCTTTCTTT. It specifies CASRRQASNTEAFF.

The chain joins TRBV11-2 to TRBJ2-3, with 8 nucleotides matching TRBD2. The junction had 8 bases not matched to a gene; V was cut back by 5 bases and J by 4 bases. CDR3 length equals 15 residues. The germline V gene encodes CDR1 SGHAT and CDR2 FQNNGV. The CDR3 DNA reads as TGTGCCAGCAGCACCGGGACTAGGGATGCAGATACGCAGTATTTT. The encoded protein is CASSTGTRDADTQYF.

V usage is TRBV7-2 and J usage is TRBJ2-7; possibly TRBD1 for D (6 bases). The V gene lost 5 bases and the J gene lost 0 bases, with 11 bases spanning the gap. CDR1 is SGHTA and CDR2 is FQGNSA in the germline V gene. This CDR3 contains 14 residues. CDR3 sequence (DNA): TGTGCCAGCAGCCAGGACAGAAACTCCTACGAGCAGTACTTC. It translates to CASSQDRNSYEQYF.

This clonotype was observed a handful of times. J is TRBJ2-5 and V is TRBV20-1, with TRBD2 matching over 8 bases. The V segment lost 3 bases and the J segment 4 bases; nucleotides outside the gene matches: 4. This CDR3 region has 13 residues. Germline V lookup: CDR1 DFQATT, CDR2 SNEGSKA (reference sequence). The CDR3 spells CSASGGASETQYF. CDR3 sequence (DNA): TGCAGTGCTAGCGGGGGGGCCTCAGAGACCCAGTACTTC.

The chain has TRBV9 and TRBJ2-5; D is ambiguous. This CDR3 is 13 amino acids long. The germline CDR1 and CDR2 sequences are SGDLS and YYNGEE. The V gene lost 7 bases and the J gene lost 7 bases, with 17 bases spanning the gap. For the CDR3, the DNA is TGTGCCAGCGGGCCGGATCAGGTCGGGACCCAGTACTTC. Protein: CASGPDQVGTQYF.

The genes are TRBV4-1 and TRBJ2-3; the match to TRBD2 covers 7 bases. Trimming removed 4 bases from V and 3 bases from J; junction bases left unmatched: 13. The CDR3 consists of 17 residues. CDR1 is MGHRA, CDR2 YSYEKL, per germline. Here the CDR3 DNA reads TGCGCCAGCAGCCCAGATCCCGGGGGGATAAAAACAGATACGCAGTATTTT. This gives the protein CASSPDPGGIKTDTQYF.

The chain joins TRBV20-1 to TRBJ1-1, with D perhaps matching TRBD1 (5 bases). The CDR3 has 15 residues. The germline V and J ends were trimmed by 2 bases and 1 base, with 14 bases remaining between them. CDR1 is DFQATT, CDR2 SNEGSKA, per germline (reference sequence). The DNA of the CDR3 is TGCAGTGCTAGAATGGCAGGGAGAGAGAACACTGAAGCTTTCTTT. Its protein is CSARMAGRENTEAFF.

This sequence joins TRBV18 and TRBJ2-7; 11 bases agree with TRBD2. Germline loops: CDR1 KGHSH, CDR2 LQKENI. The CDR3 is 13 amino acids. V dropped 1 base and J dropped 7; count of bases not matched to a gene: 0. The DNA of the CDR3 is TGTGCCAGCTCACCACGGACTAGCGGGGAGCAGTACTTC. It codes for CASSPRTSGEQYF.

This chain connects TRBV30 to TRBJ1-4, with D maybe TRBD1 (5 bases). Germline V lookup: CDR1 GTSNPN, CDR2 SVGIG (reference sequence). This CDR3 is built from 14 residues. Trimming took 1 base from V and 7 from J, leaving 13 bases between them. CDR3 sequence: CAWSDQGLGEKLFF. The CDR3 nucleotides are TGTGCCTGGAGTGACCAGGGACTAGGTGAAAAACTGTTTTTT.

This sequence joins TRBV6-5 and TRBJ2-1; unclear D gene. The CDR3 has 11 residues. V dropped 5 bases and J dropped 13 bases, with 12 bases sitting between them. Germline V CDR1 and CDR2: MNHEY, SVGAGI. Here the CDR3 DNA reads TGTGCCAGCAGTGGCTTGGGCAGCCAGTTCTTC. It yields the protein CASSGLGSQFF.

V is TRBV12-5 and J is TRBJ2-7; 9 bases map to TRBD1. The CDR3 extends over 13 amino acids. The V and J ends lost 2 bases and 6 bases, in that order; junction bases with no gene match: 2. The germline gives CDR1 LGHNT, CDR2 FRNRAP. CDR3: CASGLYRGREQYF. The DNA of the CDR3 is TGTGCTAGTGGTTTGTACAGGGGGCGCGAGCAGTACTTC.

The chain couples TRBV6-2 or TRBV6-3 to TRBJ2-2; no clear D gene. The CDR3 sequence is 14 residues long. CDR1 and CDR2 (germline): MNHEY, SVGEGT. The V and J ends lost 5 bases and 0 bases respectively, with 7 bases between them. As DNA, the CDR3 is TGTGCCAGCAGTCATAACGCGAACACCGGGGAGCTGTTTTTT. Amino acids: CASSHNANTGELFF.

The chain is built from TRBV6-5 and TRBJ2-7; TRBD2 agrees at 9 bases. Trimming cost V 6 bases and J 2 bases; bases outside gene matches: 8. Germline-derived CDR1 and CDR2 are MNHEY and SVGAGI. The CDR3 runs to 15 residues. CDR3 in DNA: TGTGCCAGCAGACTACAGCGGGGGGAAACCTACGAGCAGTACTTC. The encoded protein is CASRLQRGETYEQYF.

J is TRBJ2-1 and V is TRBV4-3; 16 positions agree with TRBD2. CDR3 length: 17 residues. Germline trimming cut 4 bases from V and 8 bases from J; bases unmatched to any gene: 8. Per the germline V gene, CDR1 is LGHNA and CDR2 is YSLEER. The CDR3 protein is CASSPRGLAGGPYEQFF. The CDR3 DNA reads TGCGCCAGCAGCCCCCGGGGACTAGCGGGGGGGCCCTATGAGCAGTTCTTC.

The V and J genes are TRBV7-9 and TRBJ1-1; D possibly corresponds to TRBD1 (5 bases). There are 15 residues in the CDR3. V gave up 3 bases and J gave up 2 bases, with 13 bases separating them. The germline V gene encodes CDR1 SEHNR and CDR2 FQNEAQ (reference sequence). The DNA of the CDR3 is TGTGCCAGCAGCTTTGGGGCCTTGGGAAACACTGAAGCTTTCTTT. The encoded protein is CASSFGALGNTEAFF.

J is TRBJ1-2 and V is TRBV2; maybe TRBD1 (5 bases). The CDR3 contains 14 residues. V was pared by 7 bases and J by 1 base, with 13 bases between. In germline, CDR1 is SNHLY, CDR2 FYNNEI. As DNA, the CDR3 is TGTGCCAGCAACCGAGAGGGGTTTAACTATGGCTACACCTTC. Encoded protein: CASNREGFNYGYTF.

The V call is TRBV15, the J call TRBJ1-2; no clear D. This CDR3 region has 14 residues. Looked up from germline, CDR1 is LNHNV and CDR2 is YYDKDF (reference sequence). V lost 0 bases and J lost 1, with 6 bases in between. CDR3 coding DNA: TGTGCCACCAGCAGAGAGTTGGGTAACTATGGCTACACCTTC. Translated, it gives CATSRELGNYGYTF.